The clone carrying this T cell receptor (beta chain) came up once. The antigen is undetermined. TCRdb's table, derived via immunoSEQ multiplex PCR, lists solely in-frame clones and lacks some. The sample records about 70,000 clones, over 70% being singletons. This entry comes from a study of siplizumab effects on memory and regulatory T cells. Findings and limits, study-wide: Naive T cells, seemingly more diverse than memory cells, seemed major alloresponse contributors. Proliferating Tregs taken from siplizumab cultures were not shown to have a confirmed suppressive function. Naive-or-memory phenotypes were unassignable for roughly 80-96% of proliferating CD4+ or CD8+ clones. Mappable alloreactive CD4+ clones came from Treg cells 68.8% of the time on average with siplizumab, against around 25% in controls.

The ends were cut back, 0 bases at V and 7 bases at J, with 12 bases in the middle. The germline gives CDR1 MNHEY, CDR2 SVGAGI. This CDR3 is 15 amino acids long. The sequencing sample was made of Tregs sorted from blood. The chain combines TRBV6-5 with TRBJ2-2; D is uncertain. The TCR sequence derives from a human donor in good health. The DNA of the CDR3 is TGTGCCAGCAGTTACTCGAGAGGTAGGCTCGGGGAGCTGTTTTTT. This translates into CASSYSRGRLGELFF.